The source of this T cell receptor (beta chain) is a study of Graves' ophthalmopathy and Graves' hyperthyroidism. Study-wide background: The collection of peripheral blood took place at initial diagnosis, before any treatment.

The authors isolated PBMCs from 8 to 10 ml of fresh peripheral blood. Findings and caveats of the study: The model's prediction of ophthalmopathy progression had about 70% sensitivity and around 77% specificity. Detection in blood was also observed for most expanded thyroid clonotypes above 0.001 frequency.

CDR3 regions of TCR beta were amplified from RNA transcripts. HTBI primers were employed in first-round RT-PCR, then a second-round multiplex PCR followed. TCRdb re-derived calls from the multiplex PCR reads in MiXCR, one entry per CDR3 protein. Here the sample spans around 400,000 distinct CDR3 sequences, about 21% being singletons. There are many counts of this clonotype. The target antigen is unknown. CDR1 and CDR2 (germline): DFQATT, SNEGSKA (reference sequence). The CDR3 extends over 15 amino acids. Trimming at V came to 2 bases and at J to 1 base, leaving 4 bases not matched to a gene. The receptor's source is a woman under 30 with stable Graves' hyperthyroidism. The specimen sequenced was peripheral blood. The genes are TRBV20-1 and TRBJ2-7; 11 bases map to TRBD2. CDR3 nucleotides: TGCAGTGCTAGACTGGGACTAGCGGCTTCCTACGAGCAGTACTTC. Its protein is CSARLGLAASYEQYF.